Sequencing of this T cell receptor (beta chain) was carried out in a study of blood T cells in healthy people across ages. Primed by a sample-barcoded 5' primer and a J-beta primer mix, a second PCR proceeded for roughly 7 to 11 cycles. MiXCR was run by TCRdb on the 5' RACE reads, yielding one entry per CDR3 protein. Of 1.5 million to 2 million distinct CDR3 sequences listed, around 48% were seen once; the top ten hold around 2.1%. The CDR3 spans 16 residues. Per the germline V gene, CDR1 is SGHTA and CDR2 is FQGNSA. After removal of 5 bases from V and 8 bases from J, the junction contained 13 bases not matched to a gene.

This clonotype originated in a woman aged 40 to 50 in good health. V usage is TRBV7-2 and J usage is TRBJ2-4; 9 bases fit TRBD2. Input material: blood. The DNA for the CDR3 is TGTGCCAGCAGCCTAGGGGCGGGGGGGCCCTCCGACATTCAGTACTTC. Translated: CASSLGAGGPSDIQYF. The variable domain in full, completed from reference TRBV7-2 and TRBJ2-4, reads GAGVSQSPSNKVTEKGKDVELRCDPISGHTALYWYRQSLGQGLEFLIYFQGNSAPDKSGLPSDRFSAERTGGSVSTLTIQRTQQEDSAVYLCASSLGAGGPSDIQYFGAGTRLSVL.